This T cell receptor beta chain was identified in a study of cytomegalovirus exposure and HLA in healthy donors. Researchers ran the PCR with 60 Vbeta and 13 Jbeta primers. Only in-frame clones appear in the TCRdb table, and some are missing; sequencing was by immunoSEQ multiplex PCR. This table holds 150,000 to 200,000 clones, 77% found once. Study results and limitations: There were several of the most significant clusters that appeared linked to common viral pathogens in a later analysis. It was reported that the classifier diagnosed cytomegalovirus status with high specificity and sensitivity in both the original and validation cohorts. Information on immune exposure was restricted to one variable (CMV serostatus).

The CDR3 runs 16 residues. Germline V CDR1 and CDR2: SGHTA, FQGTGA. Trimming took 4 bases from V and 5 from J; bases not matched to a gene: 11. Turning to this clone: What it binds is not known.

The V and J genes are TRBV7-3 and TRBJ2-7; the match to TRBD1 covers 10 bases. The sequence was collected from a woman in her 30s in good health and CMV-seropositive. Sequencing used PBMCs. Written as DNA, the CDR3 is TGTGCCAGCAGCTCGACGCCCGGGACAGGGGCCAACGAGCAGTACTTC. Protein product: CASSSTPGTGANEQYF. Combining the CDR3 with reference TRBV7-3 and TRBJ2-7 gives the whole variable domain GAGVSQTPSNKVTEKGKYVELRCDPISGHTALYWYRQSLGQGPEFLIYFQGTGAADDSGLPNDRFFAVRPEGSVSTLKIQRTERGDSAVYLCASSSTPGTGANEQYFGPGTRLTVT.